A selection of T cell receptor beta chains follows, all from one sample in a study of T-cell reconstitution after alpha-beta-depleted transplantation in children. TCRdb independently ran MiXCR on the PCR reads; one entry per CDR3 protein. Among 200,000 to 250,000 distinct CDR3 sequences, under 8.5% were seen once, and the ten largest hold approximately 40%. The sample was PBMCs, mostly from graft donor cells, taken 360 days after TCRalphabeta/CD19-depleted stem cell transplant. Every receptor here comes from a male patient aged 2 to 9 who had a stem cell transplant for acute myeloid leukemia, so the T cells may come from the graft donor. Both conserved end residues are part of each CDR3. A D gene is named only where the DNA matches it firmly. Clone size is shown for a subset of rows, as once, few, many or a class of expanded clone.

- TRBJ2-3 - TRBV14 TGTGCCAGCAGCCCGCTAGATACCACAGATACGCAGTATTTT CASSPLDTTDTQYF
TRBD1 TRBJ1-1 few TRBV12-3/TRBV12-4 TGTGCCAGCAGCTATGGGGACCAGGGACAGCGAAACTCCTTT CASSYGDQGQRNSF
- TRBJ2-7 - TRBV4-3 TGCGCCAGCAGCCAAGACGGACAAGTGTACGAGCAGTACTTC CASSQDGQVYEQYF
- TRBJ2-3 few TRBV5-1 TGCGCCAGCAGCTTGGCCGGTTCAGATACGCAGTATTTT CASSLAGSDTQYF
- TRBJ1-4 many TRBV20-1 TGCAGTGCTAGAGATCGGGGGCCGGGGGAAAAACTGTTTTTT CSARDRGPGEKLFF
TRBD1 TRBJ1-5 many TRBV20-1 TGCAGTGCTCCAGGGACAGGCCCGAATCAGCCCCAGCATTTT CSAPGTGPNQPQHF
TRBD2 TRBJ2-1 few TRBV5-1 TGCGCCAGCAGCTTGGTGGTAGCGGGGAACAATGAGCAGTTCTTC CASSLVVAGNNEQFF
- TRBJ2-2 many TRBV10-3 TGTGCCATCAGCCTGGATGCGAACACCGGGGAGCTGTTTTTT CAISLDANTGELFF
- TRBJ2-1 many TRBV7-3 TGTGCCAGCAGCTTAAACTACTGGGATGAGCAGTTCTTC CASSLNYWDEQFF
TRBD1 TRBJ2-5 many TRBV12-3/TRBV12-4 TGTGCCAGCAGGGCCAGGGGGCCATCTCTTGAGACCCAGTACTTC CASRARGPSLETQYF
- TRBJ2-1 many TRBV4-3 TGCGCCAGCAGCCAAGATGCGAGCTCCTACAATGAGCAGTTCTTC CASSQDASSYNEQFF
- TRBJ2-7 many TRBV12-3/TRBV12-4 TGTGCCAGCAGTCTATCCGGGACAATCTCCTACGAGCAGTACTTC CASSLSGTISYEQYF
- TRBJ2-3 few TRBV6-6 TGTGCCAGCAGCCCCATGGATACGCAGTATTTT CASSPMDTQYF
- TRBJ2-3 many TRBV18 TGTGCCAGCTCACCGTTGGGACGCACAGATACGCAGTATTTT CASSPLGRTDTQYF
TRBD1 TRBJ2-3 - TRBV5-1 TGCGCCAGCAGCTTGGGACAGGGTTACGATACGCAGTATTTT CASSLGQGYDTQYF
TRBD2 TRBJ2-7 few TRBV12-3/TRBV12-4 TGTGCCAGCAGTTCACCGGGACTAGGTGCTCCGGCGAGTGAGCAGTACTTC CASSSPGLGAPASEQYF
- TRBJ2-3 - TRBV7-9 TGTGCCAGCAGCTTAGGAGACATCGGCACAGATACGCAGTATTTT CASSLGDIGTDTQYF
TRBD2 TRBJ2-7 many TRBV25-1 TGTGCCAGCAGTGAATACGGAACCCCGGGACTAGCGGGAGTTGCTGCCTACGAGCAGTACTTC CASSEYGTPGLAGVAAYEQYF
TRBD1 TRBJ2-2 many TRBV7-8 TGTGCCAGCAGCTTACCAAGGGACAGGGATTCCCTGGGGAACACCGGGGAGCTGTTTTTT CASSLPRDRDSLGNTGELFF
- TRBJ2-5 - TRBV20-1 TGCAGTGCTAGAGCCCGATTTGGGGCGCGAGTTCCAGAGACCCAGTACTTC CSARARFGARVPETQYF
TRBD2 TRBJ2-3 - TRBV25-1 TGTGCCCTGGGCGCGGCTAGCGGGGAAGATACGCAGTATTTT CALGAASGEDTQYF
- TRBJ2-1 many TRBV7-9 TGTGCCAGCAGCTTACCCTTGGACGGGGAGCAGTTCTTC CASSLPLDGEQFF
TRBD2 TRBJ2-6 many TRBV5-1 TGCGCCAGCAGCTTGGCCTCATTGAGACTAGCGGGAGCTGGGGCCAACGTCCTGACTTTC CASSLASLRLAGAGANVLTF
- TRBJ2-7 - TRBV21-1 TGTGCCAGCCCCCGGCAGGGGGCGGAATACGAGCAGTACTTC CASPRQGAEYEQYF
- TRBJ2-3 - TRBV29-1 TGCAGCGTAGACAGGAGTGCCACAGATACGCAGTATTTT CSVDRSATDTQYF
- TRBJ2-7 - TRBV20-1 TGCAGTGCTAGGAACCCAACCTACGAGCAGTACTTC CSARNPTYEQYF
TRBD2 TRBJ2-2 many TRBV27 TGTGCCAGCAGTTGGACTAGCGGGGTCGGGGAGCTGTTTTTT CASSWTSGVGELFF
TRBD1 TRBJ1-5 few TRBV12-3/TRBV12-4 TGTGCCAGCAGGGAGACAGGGGTTCGCAATCAGCCCCAGCATTTT CASRETGVRNQPQHF
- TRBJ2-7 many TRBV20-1 TGCAGTGCTAGAGAAATAACAACCTACGAGCAGTACTTC CSAREITTYEQYF
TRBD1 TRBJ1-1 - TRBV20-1 TGCAGTGCCCGTCGCACAGGGGGCACTGAAGCTTTCTTT CSARRTGGTEAFF
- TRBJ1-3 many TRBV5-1 TGCGCCAGCAGCTTGGATGTAGGGGATGGAAACACCATATATTTT CASSLDVGDGNTIYF
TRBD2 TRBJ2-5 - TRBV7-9 TGTGCCAGCAGCACCCGACTAGCGAAGGACGAGACCCAGTACTTC CASSTRLAKDETQYF
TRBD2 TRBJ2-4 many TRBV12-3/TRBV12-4 TGTGCCAGCAGTTTATGGCGGGGGACTGGCAAAAACATTCAGTACTTC CASSLWRGTGKNIQYF
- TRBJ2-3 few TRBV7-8 TGTGCCAGCAGCCCCCGGGACGGCTTCTTGGCCCCCGATACGCAGTATTTT CASSPRDGFLAPDTQYF
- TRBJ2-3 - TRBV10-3 TGTGCCATCGCGGGGAGCACAGATACGCAGTATTTT CAIAGSTDTQYF
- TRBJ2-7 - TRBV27 TGTGCCAGCAGCCTCGGGACTGAGCCCTACGAGCAGTACTTC CASSLGTEPYEQYF
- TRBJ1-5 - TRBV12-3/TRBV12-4 TGTGCCAGCAGAATAGGCTTTGGGAGCAATCAGCCCCAGCATTTT CASRIGFGSNQPQHF
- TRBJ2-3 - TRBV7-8 TGTGCCAGCAGCTTAGGGGGCAGGAGCACAGATACGCAGTATTTT CASSLGGRSTDTQYF
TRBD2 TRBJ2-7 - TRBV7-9 TGTGCCAGCACGTCAGCGGGAGGCTCCTACGAGCAGTACTTC CASTSAGGSYEQYF